This TCR beta chain originates from a study of molecular identifiers for immune sequencing clone quantification. Turning to the study itself: RNA from 20,000 or 100,000 naive CD8 cells was split five ways in replicates, with four sequenced.

Methods described previously were used for bulk TCR libraries, and listed TCR primers were applied. Each CDR3 protein is one row after TCRdb ran MiXCR on the PCR reads. The top ten clones hold about 0.9% of a sample with 600,000 to 650,000 distinct CDR3 sequences, just under 20% of them seen once. In germline, CDR1 is LNHDA, CDR2 SQIVND (reference sequence). The CDR3 length is 16 residues. With 5 bases clipped from V and 3 bases from J, the junction kept 6 bases outside the gene matches. For naive CD8 T cells, sorting used the CD8+CD4-CCR7+CD45RA+ phenotype. Broader study findings: Highly expanded clones may be undercounted when identical TCR molecules share barcodes.

The table lists this clonotype with a few counts. Its specificity is not known. Sequencing input: naive CD8+ T cells from blood, with Jurkat cell RNA spiked in. Subset noted: FACS-sorted CD8+CD4-CCR7+CD45RA+ naive T cells. This TCR was recovered from a human donor in good health. Some libraries in this study had Jurkat cell RNA spiked in. The V call is TRBV19, the J call TRBJ2-1, with 11 bases fitting TRBD2. The CDR3 sequence: CASSASSGGHYNEQFF. The CDR3 DNA sequence: TGTGCCAGTAGTGCCTCTAGCGGGGGGCACTACAATGAGCAGTTCTTC. Full variable domain (rest looked up from reference TRBV19 and TRBJ2-1): DGGITQSPKYLFRKEGQNVTLSCEQNLNHDAMYWYRQDPGQGLRLIYYSQIVNDFQKGDIAEGYSVSREKKESFPLTVTSAQKNPTAFYLCASSASSGGHYNEQFFGPGTRLTVL.